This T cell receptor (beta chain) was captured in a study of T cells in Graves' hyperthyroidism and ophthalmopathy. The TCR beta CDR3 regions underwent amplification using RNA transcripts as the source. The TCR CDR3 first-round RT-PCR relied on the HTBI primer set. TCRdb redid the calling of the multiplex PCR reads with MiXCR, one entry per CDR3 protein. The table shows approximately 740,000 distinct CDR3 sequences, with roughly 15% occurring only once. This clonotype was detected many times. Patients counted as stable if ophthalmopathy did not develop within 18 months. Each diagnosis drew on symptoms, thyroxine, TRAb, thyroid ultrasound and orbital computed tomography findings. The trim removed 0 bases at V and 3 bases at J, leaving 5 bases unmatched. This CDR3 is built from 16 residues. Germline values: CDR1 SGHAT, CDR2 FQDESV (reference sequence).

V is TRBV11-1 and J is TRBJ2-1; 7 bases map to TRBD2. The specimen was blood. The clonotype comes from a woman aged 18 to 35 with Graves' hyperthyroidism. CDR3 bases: TGTGCCAGCAGCTTAGCGGCGGGAGCAGTCTACAATGAGCAGTTCTTC. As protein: CASSLAAGAVYNEQFF.